This TCR beta chain was sequenced in a study of cytomegalovirus exposure and HLA in healthy donors. The PCR contained 60 Vbeta and 13 Jbeta primers. TCRdb's copy holds only in-frame clones and misses some; the assay was immunoSEQ multiplex PCR. Here the sample spans 60,000 to 75,000 clones, 74% being singletons. General study points: Segments of the TCR beta V type were, in most cases, productive about 87% or about 30% of the time in an earlier analysis.

CDR3 size: 14 residues. Germline CDR1 reads MDHEN; CDR2 reads SYDVKM. Unmatched junction bases numbered 6, after V lost 6 bases and J lost 6 bases. This clone was seen only a few times. Its antigen remains unknown. Source material: PBMCs. This sequence was found in a woman aged 25 to 39 in good health and CMV-seropositive. The chain recombines TRBV28 with TRBJ2-7; 12 bases match TRBD2. The CDR3 reads CASRLAGGTFEQYF. As DNA, the CDR3 is TGTGCCAGCAGACTAGCGGGAGGTACTTTCGAGCAGTACTTC.